Listed below are T cell receptor beta chains from one sample, sequenced in a study of cytomegalovirus exposure and HLA in healthy donors. The protocol was immunoSEQ multiplex PCR, while the TCRdb copy is restricted to in-frame clones and leaves out a portion. The top ten hold 3.9% of the sample, which has 95,000 to 130,000 clones, 81% seen once. The sequenced sample consisted of PBMCs. Receptors were obtained from a woman aged 30 to 39 in good health and CMV-seronegative. CDR3s include the opening cysteine and the closing phenylalanine or tryptophan. Each record gives: clone size, D gene, V gene, J gene, CDR3 protein, CDR3 DNA. D genes are given only for firm matches. Only part of the rows carry a size: once, few, many, or a class if the clone is expanded.

>once|.|TRBV7-9|TRBJ2-2
CASSLRDSTGELFF
TGTGCCAGCAGCTTACGAGACAGCACCGGGGAGCTGTTTTTT
>.|TRBD2|TRBV27|TRBJ2-3
CASSFNGAGADTQYF
TGTGCCAGCAGTTTTAACGGGGCGGGGGCAGATACGCAGTATTTT
>.|.|TRBV28|TRBJ1-4
CASSSQSTSGEKLFF
TGTGCCAGCAGTTCTCAGAGTACCTCAGGTGAAAAACTGTTTTTT
>.|.|TRBV7-9|TRBJ1-6
CASSSGGASSYNSPLHF
TGTGCCAGCAGCTCAGGAGGGGCGAGCTCCTATAATTCACCCCTCCACTTT
>.|TRBD1|TRBV19|TRBJ2-7
CASSSGTGTYEQYF
TGTGCCAGTAGCTCCGGGACAGGGACCTACGAGCAGTACTTC
>once|TRBD1|TRBV4-1|TRBJ2-7
CASSQDRGQALSYEQYF
TGCGCCAGCAGCCAAGATCGCGGACAGGCCCTCTCCTACGAGCAGTACTTC
>.|.|TRBV4-3|TRBJ2-3
CASSQENTESDTQYF
TGCGCCAGCAGCCAGGAAAATACGGAGTCAGATACGCAGTATTTT
>once|.|TRBV5-6|TRBJ1-2
CASKRFRTLYGYTF
TGTGCCAGCAAAAGATTTAGAACCCTCTATGGCTACACCTTC
>.|.|TRBV9|TRBJ2-3
CASSVDAVSTDTQYF
TGTGCCAGCAGCGTAGACGCGGTATCCACAGATACGCAGTATTTT
>once|TRBD1|TRBV6-1|TRBJ2-2
CASSELDRGATGELFF
TGTGCCAGCAGTGAATTGGACAGGGGTGCCACCGGGGAGCTGTTTTTT
>.|.|TRBV18|TRBJ2-7
CASSPRSSVLSEQYF
TGTGCCAGCTCACCACGTTCTAGCGTTCTCTCCGAGCAGTACTTC
>.|.|TRBV19|TRBJ2-1
CASGWEEQFF
TGTGCCAGTGGTTGGGAGGAGCAGTTCTTC
>.|.|TRBV11-2|TRBJ2-7
CASTDPGAGASYEQYF
TGTGCCAGCACCGACCCTGGGGCAGGGGCCTCCTACGAGCAGTACTTC
>.|TRBD2|TRBV30|TRBJ2-1
CAWSPGTSGNNEQFF
TGTGCCTGGAGTCCCGGGACTAGCGGGAACAATGAGCAGTTCTTC
>.|.|TRBV20-1|TRBJ2-3
CSASSADTQYF
TGCAGTGCTAGTTCTGCAGATACGCAGTATTTT
>.|TRBD1|TRBV19|TRBJ2-7
CASSKTGGTHEQYF
TGTGCCAGTAGTAAAACAGGGGGGACCCACGAGCAGTACTTC
>.|.|TRBV13|TRBJ2-7
CASSHEGREQYF
TGTGCCAGCAGCCACGAGGGCCGCGAGCAGTACTTC
>.|TRBD2|TRBV7-8|TRBJ2-7
CASSPTGLSNGEQYF
TGTGCCAGCAGCCCTACGGGACTAAGCAATGGCGAGCAGTACTTC
>.|.|TRBV29-1|TRBJ2-7
CSVEVMGASSYEQYF
TGCAGCGTTGAAGTTATGGGGGCCTCATCCTACGAGCAGTACTTC
>.|.|TRBV19|TRBJ1-3
CATTLGQGPSGNTIYF
TGTGCCACCACCTTGGGTCAGGGCCCCTCTGGAAACACCATATATTTT
>.|.|TRBV18|TRBJ2-7
CASSPPGGRTYEQYF
TGTGCCAGCTCACCACCGGGGGGGCGAACCTACGAGCAGTACTTC
>.|TRBD1|TRBV7-9|TRBJ2-7
CASSLVTGGSYEQYF
TGTGCCAGCAGCTTAGTGACAGGGGGGTCCTACGAGCAGTACTTC
>.|TRBD2|TRBV9|TRBJ2-5
CASSPLVGEGETQYF
TGTGCCAGCAGCCCCCTGGTGGGGGAGGGGGAGACCCAGTACTTC
>.|.|TRBV11-1|TRBJ2-7
CASSPGGGNEQYF
TGTGCCAGCAGCCCCGGAGGAGGGAACGAGCAGTACTTC
>.|TRBD1|TRBV19|TRBJ2-7
CASSEGQGFYEQYF
TGTGCCAGTAGTGAGGGACAGGGGTTCTACGAGCAGTACTTC
>.|.|TRBV28|TRBJ2-5
CASSSAGNQETQYF
TGTGCCAGCTCATCCGCAGGGAATCAAGAGACCCAGTACTTC
>.|TRBD2|TRBV4-2|TRBJ2-4
CATPLAGKNIQYF
TGTGCCACTCCACTAGCGGGTAAAAACATTCAGTACTTC
>.|TRBD1|TRBV20-1|TRBJ2-7
CSASDRVGQYF
TGCAGTGCTTCGGACAGGGTCGGGCAGTACTTC